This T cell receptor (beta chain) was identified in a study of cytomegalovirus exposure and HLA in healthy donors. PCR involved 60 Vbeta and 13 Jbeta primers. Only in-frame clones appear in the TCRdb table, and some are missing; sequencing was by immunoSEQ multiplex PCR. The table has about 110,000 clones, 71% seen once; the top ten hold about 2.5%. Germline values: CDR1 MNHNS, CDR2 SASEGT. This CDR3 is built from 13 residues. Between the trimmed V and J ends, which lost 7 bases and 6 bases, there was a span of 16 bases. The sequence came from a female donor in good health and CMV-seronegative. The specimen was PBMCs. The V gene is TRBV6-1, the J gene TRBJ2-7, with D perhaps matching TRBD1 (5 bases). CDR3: CASKIDSKIEQYF. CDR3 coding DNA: TGTGCCAGCAAAATCGACAGCAAAATCGAGCAGTACTTC.